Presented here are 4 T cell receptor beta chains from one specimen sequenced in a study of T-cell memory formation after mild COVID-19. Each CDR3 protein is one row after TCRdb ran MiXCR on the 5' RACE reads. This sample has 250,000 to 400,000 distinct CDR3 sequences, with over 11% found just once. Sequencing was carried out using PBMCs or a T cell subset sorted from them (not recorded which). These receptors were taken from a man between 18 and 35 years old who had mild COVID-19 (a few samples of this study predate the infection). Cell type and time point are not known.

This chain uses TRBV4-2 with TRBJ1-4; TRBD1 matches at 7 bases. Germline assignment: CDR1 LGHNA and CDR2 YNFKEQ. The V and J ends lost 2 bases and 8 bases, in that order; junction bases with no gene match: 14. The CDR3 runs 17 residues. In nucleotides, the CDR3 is TGTGCCAGCAGCCAATATGAAGGGGGCTTGGGTTGGGAAAAACTGTTTTTT. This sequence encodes CASSQYEGGLGWEKLFF.

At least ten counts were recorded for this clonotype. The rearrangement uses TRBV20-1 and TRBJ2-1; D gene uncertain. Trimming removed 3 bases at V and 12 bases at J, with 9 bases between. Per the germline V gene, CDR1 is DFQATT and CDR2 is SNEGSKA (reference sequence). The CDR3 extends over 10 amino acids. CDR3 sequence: CSASSGGQFF. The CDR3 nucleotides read TGCAGTGCTAGTTCAGGTGGGCAGTTCTTC.

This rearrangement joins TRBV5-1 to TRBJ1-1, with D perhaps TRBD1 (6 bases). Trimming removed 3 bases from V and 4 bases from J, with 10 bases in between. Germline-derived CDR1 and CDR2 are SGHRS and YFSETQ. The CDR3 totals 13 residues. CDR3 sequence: CASSSGATTEAFF. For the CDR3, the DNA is TGCGCCAGCAGCTCGGGGGCCACCACTGAAGCTTTCTTT. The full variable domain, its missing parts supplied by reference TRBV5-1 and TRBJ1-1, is KAGVTQTPRYLIKTRGQQVTLSCSPISGHRSVSWYQQTPGQGLQFLFEYFSETQRNKGNFPGRFSGRQFSNSRSEMNVSTLELGDSALYLCASSSGATTEAFFGQGTRLTVV.

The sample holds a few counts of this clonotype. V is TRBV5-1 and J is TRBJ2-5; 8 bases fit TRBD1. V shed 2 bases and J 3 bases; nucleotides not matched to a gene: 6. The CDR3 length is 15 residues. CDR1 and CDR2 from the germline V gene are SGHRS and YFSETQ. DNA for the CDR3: TGCGCCAGCAGCTTAGGCGGGACAGGAGAAGAGACCCAGTACTTC. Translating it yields CASSLGGTGEETQYF.